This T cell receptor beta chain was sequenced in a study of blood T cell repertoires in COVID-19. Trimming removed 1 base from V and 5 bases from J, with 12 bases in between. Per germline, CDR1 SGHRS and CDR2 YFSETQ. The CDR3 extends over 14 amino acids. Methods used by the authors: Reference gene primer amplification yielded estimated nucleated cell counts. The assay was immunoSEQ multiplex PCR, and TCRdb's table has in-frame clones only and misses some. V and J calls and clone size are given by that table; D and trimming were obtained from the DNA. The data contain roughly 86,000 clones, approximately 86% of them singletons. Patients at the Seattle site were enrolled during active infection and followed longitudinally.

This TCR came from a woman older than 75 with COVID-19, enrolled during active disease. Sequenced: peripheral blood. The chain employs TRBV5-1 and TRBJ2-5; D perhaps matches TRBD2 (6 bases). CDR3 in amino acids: CASSLFGAGETQYF. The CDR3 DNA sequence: TGCGCCAGCAGCTTGTTCGGGGCGGGGGAGACCCAGTACTTC.